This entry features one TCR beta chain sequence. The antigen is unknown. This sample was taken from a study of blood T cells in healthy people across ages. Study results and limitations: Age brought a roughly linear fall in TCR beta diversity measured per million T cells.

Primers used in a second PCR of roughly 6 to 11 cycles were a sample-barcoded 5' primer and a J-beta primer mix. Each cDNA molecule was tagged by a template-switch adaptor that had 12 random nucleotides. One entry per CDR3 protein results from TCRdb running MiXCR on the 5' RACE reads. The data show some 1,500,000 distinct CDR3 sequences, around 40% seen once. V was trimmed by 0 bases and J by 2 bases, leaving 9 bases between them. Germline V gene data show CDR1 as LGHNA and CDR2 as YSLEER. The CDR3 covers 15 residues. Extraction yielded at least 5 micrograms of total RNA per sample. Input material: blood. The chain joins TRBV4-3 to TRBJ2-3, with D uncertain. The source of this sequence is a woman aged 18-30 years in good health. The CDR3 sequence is CASSQDRANTDTQYF. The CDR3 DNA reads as TGCGCCAGCAGCCAAGATAGGGCTAACACAGATACGCAGTATTTT.